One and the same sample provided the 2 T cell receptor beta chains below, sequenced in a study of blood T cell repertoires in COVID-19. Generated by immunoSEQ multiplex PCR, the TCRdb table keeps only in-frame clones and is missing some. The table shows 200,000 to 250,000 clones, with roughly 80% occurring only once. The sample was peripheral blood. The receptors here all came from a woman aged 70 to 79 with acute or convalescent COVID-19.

This chain's CDR3 is CASSRGHTDTQYF. The CDR3 bases are TGTGCCAGCAGTCGGGGACACACAGATACGCAGTATTTT. The V gene is TRBV12-3 or TRBV12-4, the J gene TRBJ2-3; D is perhaps TRBD1 (6 bases). Trimming shortened V by 5 bases and J by 2 bases, and 8 bases separated the two germline ends. This CDR3 spans 13 amino acids.

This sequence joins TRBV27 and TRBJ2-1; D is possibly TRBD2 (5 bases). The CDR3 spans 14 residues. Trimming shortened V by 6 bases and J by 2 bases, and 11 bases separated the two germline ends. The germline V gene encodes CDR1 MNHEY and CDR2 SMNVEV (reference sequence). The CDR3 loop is CASSAGIPYNEQFF. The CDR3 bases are TGTGCCAGCAGCGCCGGGATCCCCTACAATGAGCAGTTCTTC.